Sequencing of this TCR beta chain was carried out in a study of blood T cell repertoires in COVID-19. The overall study: The samples span acute and convalescent COVID-19 from the United States, Italy and Spain. In each case, the material was cDNA or gDNA derived from T cells, B-cell-depleted T cells, or PBMCs.

Germline CDR1 and CDR2: LGHNA and YSLEER. With V trimmed by 0 bases and J by 3 bases, 9 bases remained unmatched. The CDR3 loop spans 18 amino acids. Original processing notes: Reference gene primer amplification in the assay estimated nucleated cell counts. TCRdb's copy holds only in-frame clones and misses some; the assay was immunoSEQ multiplex PCR. V and J calls and clone size follow that table, whereas D and trimming were derived from the DNA. The data contain some 700,000 clones, approximately 90% of them singletons. Sequencing was performed on peripheral blood. This receptor was obtained from a young woman with acute or convalescent COVID-19. V is TRBV4-3 and J is TRBJ1-2; 11 bases match TRBD1. The CDR3 region is CASSQDFYGQGADYGYTF. CDR3 in DNA: TGCGCCAGCAGCCAAGATTTTTATGGACAGGGGGCGGACTATGGCTACACCTTC.